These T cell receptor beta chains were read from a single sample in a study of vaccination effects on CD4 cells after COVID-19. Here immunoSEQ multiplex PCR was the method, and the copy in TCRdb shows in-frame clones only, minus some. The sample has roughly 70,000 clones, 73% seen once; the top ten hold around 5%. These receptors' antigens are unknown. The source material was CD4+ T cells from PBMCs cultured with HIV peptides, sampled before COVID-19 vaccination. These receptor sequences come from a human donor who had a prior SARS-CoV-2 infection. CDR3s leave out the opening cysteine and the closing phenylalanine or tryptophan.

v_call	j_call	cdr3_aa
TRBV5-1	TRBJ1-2	ASSLVPFSGGYT
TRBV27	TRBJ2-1	ASRRTSGSVVYNEQF
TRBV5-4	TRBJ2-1	ASSLGTRGTYNEQF
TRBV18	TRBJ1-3	ASSPTGQGAAGNTIY
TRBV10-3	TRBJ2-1	AISESWGSSYNEQF
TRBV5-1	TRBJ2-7	ASSRTGGSSYEQY
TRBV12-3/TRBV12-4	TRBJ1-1	ASSLYENTEAF
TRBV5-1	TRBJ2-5	ASSLDPSEETQY
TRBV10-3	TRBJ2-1	ATEREGRTNEQF
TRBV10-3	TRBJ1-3	AISGQGSGNTIY
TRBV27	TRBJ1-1	ASSSSGTAYQAF
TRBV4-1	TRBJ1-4	ASSQWGWGRNEKLF
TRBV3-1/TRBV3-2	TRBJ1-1	ASTEGLNTEAF
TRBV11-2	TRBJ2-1	ASSPGQELDNEQF
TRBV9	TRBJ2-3	ASSVSSVDNGDTQY
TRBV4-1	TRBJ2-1	ASSQDRVGSDEQF
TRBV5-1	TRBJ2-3	ASSPGPQPDTQY
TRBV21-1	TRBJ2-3	ASSKVPSGSTDTQY
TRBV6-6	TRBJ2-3	ASSQSPSGRTSTDTQY
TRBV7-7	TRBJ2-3	ASSLMPTDTQY
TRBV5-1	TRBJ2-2	ASSLLGGENTGELF
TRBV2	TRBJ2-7	ASSRTRGGQGTYEQY
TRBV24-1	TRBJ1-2	ATSERTGQKRHGYT
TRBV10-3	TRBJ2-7	AISDYSRIGEQY
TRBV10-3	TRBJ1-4	AISRGDTRNEKLF
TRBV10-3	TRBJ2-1	AISVQGFYNEQF
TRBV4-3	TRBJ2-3	ASSQEFGGWSDTQY
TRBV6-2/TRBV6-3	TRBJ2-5	ASSFSVSSLTQETQY
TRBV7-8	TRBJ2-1	ASSRTFEGEQF
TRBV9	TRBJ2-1	ASSVAFISEQF
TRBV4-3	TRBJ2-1	ASSLLAGREEQF